The 17 T cell receptor beta chains below come from one sample, sequenced in a study of human T cells and chemical hapten exposure. TCRdb re-called the RACE reads with MiXCR, one entry per CDR3 protein. Here the sample spans approximately 60,000 distinct CDR3 sequences, approximately 10% being singletons. Specified time point: pre-sensitization, week 0. The treatment was: therapeutic diphenylcyclopropenone sensitization with weekly scalp DPC. This sample comprised whole blood, obtained in connection with sensitization to the hapten diphenylcyclopropenone (DPC). The receptors here all came from a woman aged 35 to 49 with alopecia areata. Some clones in this sample may be carry-over from other donors' samples.

This clonotype has just a few counts. The chain joins TRBV19 to TRBJ2-3, with a weak D call TRBD2 (7 bases). This CDR3 region has 16 residues. Trimming removed 5 bases at V and 1 base at J, with 16 bases between. Germline assignment: CDR1 LNHDA and CDR2 SQIVND (reference sequence). As DNA, the CDR3 is TGTGCCAGTAGTCTCGTCGCGGGGGCCGGCACAGATACGCAGTATTTT. Translation gives CASSLVAGAGTDTQYF.

The chain joins TRBV20-1 to TRBJ2-7; the D is unclear. Trimming left V 5 bases short and J 2 bases short, with 10 bases between. CDR3 length equals 12 residues. Germline CDR1 and CDR2: DFQATT and SNEGSKA (reference sequence). The chain's CDR3 is CSAPVGTYEQYF. The CDR3 DNA is TGCAGTGCTCCGGTGGGGACCTACGAGCAGTACTTC.

This clonotype was detected once. This chain links TRBV7-2 with TRBJ2-3; D may match TRBD1 or TRBD2 (5 bases each). The CDR3 covers 15 residues. V was pared by 1 base and J by 8 bases, with 16 bases between. Germline V lookup: CDR1 SGHTA, CDR2 FQGNSA. Written as DNA, the CDR3 is TGTGCCAGCAGCTTAGATCCCCAGGGAGCAAGTACGCAGTATTTT. Its translation is CASSLDPQGASTQYF.

This clonotype appeared a few times. CDR3 sequence (DNA): TGTGCCACCAGCAGAGATTGGGGGGACGGGCTACCCGAGCTTCAGCCCCAGCATTTT. Amino acid sequence: CATSRDWGDGLPELQPQHF. This chain uses TRBV15 with TRBJ1-5, with D maybe TRBD1 (5 bases). Germline lookup yields CDR1 LNHNV and CDR2 YYDKDF (reference sequence). V was cut by 0 bases and J by 6 bases, with 24 bases left in between. This CDR3 contains 19 residues.

This clonotype occurred many times. This chain links TRBV7-2 with TRBJ2-1; 10 bases are shared with TRBD2. This CDR3 has 16 residues. Losses at the gene ends were 5 bases for V and 2 bases for J; bases not matched to a gene: 6. In germline, CDR1 is SGHTA, CDR2 FQGNSA. The CDR3 DNA reads as TGTGCCAGCAGCAGAAGCGGGGGGGCCCCCTACAATGAGCAGTTCTTC. This translates into CASSRSGGAPYNEQFF.

This clonotype has only a few counts. This chain joins TRBV18 and TRBJ2-1, with D unclear. The germline V and J ends were trimmed by 3 bases and 8 bases, with 11 bases remaining between them. This CDR3 is built from 13 residues. CDR1 and CDR2 (germline): KGHSH, LQKENI. CDR3 protein: CASSPPTTDEQFF. The CDR3 nucleotides are TGTGCCAGCTCACCCCCCACAACCGATGAGCAGTTCTTC.

A few counts support this clonotype. The chain joins TRBV18 to TRBJ2-7, with D uncertain. The CDR3 sequence is 14 residues long. Trimming took 3 bases from V and 5 from J, leaving 14 bases between them. Germline V gives CDR1 KGHSH, CDR2 LQKENI. The CDR3 coding sequence is TGTGCCAGCTCACCTCGCCAGCAGCTAGACGAGCAGTACTTC. This translates into CASSPRQQLDEQYF.

This chain connects TRBV6-2 or TRBV6-3 to TRBJ2-2, with TRBD1 identical over 9 bases. This CDR3 spans 14 amino acids. The V and J ends lost 6 bases and 3 bases, in that order; junction bases with no gene match: 2. CDR1 is MNHEY and CDR2 is SVGEGT in the germline V gene. As DNA, the CDR3 is TGTGCCAGCAGGAGGACAGGGGACACCGGGGAGCTGTTTTTT. It is translated as CASRRTGDTGELFF.

The chain combines TRBV19 with TRBJ1-1; D is unclear. The CDR3 consists of 13 residues. The germline V gene encodes CDR1 LNHDA and CDR2 SQIVND (reference sequence). V lost 5 bases and J 2 bases, leaving 9 bases between the germline ends. This CDR3 is CASSQTANTEAFF. DNA for the CDR3: TGTGCCAGTAGTCAAACAGCTAACACTGAAGCTTTCTTT.

The CDR3 region has the DNA TGTGCCAGCAGCGTAGACGCGCGGTCGAGCTCCTACGAGCAGTACTTC. Protein product: CASSVDARSSSYEQYF. The chain joins TRBV9 to TRBJ2-7; D unclear. CDR1 and CDR2 from the germline V gene are SGDLS and YYNGEE. The CDR3 length is 16 residues. Trimming shortened V by 0 bases and J by 0 bases, and 13 bases separated the two germline ends.

This clonotype was seen repeatedly, ten times or more. J is TRBJ1-3 and V is TRBV14, with D uncertain. This CDR3 is 17 amino acids long. From germline, CDR1 is SGHDN and CDR2 FVKESK. V gave up 0 bases and J gave up 0 bases, with 12 bases separating them. CDR3 amino acids: CASSQDHAGYSGNTIYF. For the CDR3, the DNA is TGTGCCAGCAGCCAAGATCATGCAGGATACTCTGGAAACACCATATATTTT.

The J gene is TRBJ2-7, the V gene TRBV10-3; D uncertain. The CDR3 spans 12 residues. Between the trimmed V and J ends, which lost 6 bases and 1 base, there was a span of 7 bases. Per germline, CDR1 ENHRY and CDR2 SYGVKD. The CDR3 loop is CAIRAGSYEQYF. DNA for the CDR3: TGTGCCATCAGAGCAGGATCCTACGAGCAGTACTTC.

This clonotype was recorded many times. The chain combines TRBV27 with TRBJ2-1; D may be TRBD1 (6 bases). CDR3 length: 14 residues. V shed 6 bases and J shed 1 base, with 10 bases lying between them. CDR1 and CDR2 (germline): MNHEY, SMNVEV (reference sequence). In DNA, the CDR3 is TGTGCCAGCAGACAGGGTGGGTCCTACAATGAGCAGTTCTTC. This gives the protein CASRQGGSYNEQFF.

The chain uses TRBV9 and TRBJ1-6; tentative D call: TRBD1 (6 bases). The CDR3 extends over 13 amino acids. Germline values: CDR1 SGDLS, CDR2 YYNGEE. With 4 bases removed from V and 7 bases from J, the gap between germline ends came to 9 bases. CDR3 sequence: CASSWDTNSPLHF. The CDR3, as DNA: TGTGCCAGCAGCTGGGACACAAATTCACCCCTCCACTTT. The variable domain in full, completed from reference TRBV9 and TRBJ1-6, reads DSGVTQTPKHLITATGQRVTLRCSPRSGDLSVYWYQQSLDQGLQFLIQYYNGEERAKGNILERFSAQQFPDLHSELNLSSLELGDSALYFCASSWDTNSPLHFGNGTRLTVT.

The V gene is TRBV5-6, the J gene TRBJ1-2; D remains ambiguous. The CDR3 is made up of 14 amino acids. The germline V gene has CDR1 SGHDT and CDR2 YYEEEE. Trimming pared 1 base from V and 4 bases from J, leaving 11 bases between. The DNA for the CDR3 is TGTGCCAGCAGCTTGAGTGGCAATCCCTATGGCTACACCTTC. Its protein is CASSLSGNPYGYTF.

This clonotype appeared many times. This chain connects TRBV18 to TRBJ1-5, with TRBD1 matching over 7 bases. Germline CDR1 is KGHSH and CDR2 is LQKENI. The CDR3 is 16 amino acids. V was pared by 2 bases and J by 5 bases, with 9 bases of the junction left unmatched. CDR3 in amino acids: CASSPDPAGGYQPQHF. Written as DNA, the CDR3 is TGTGCCAGCTCACCAGACCCGGCAGGGGGGTATCAGCCCCAGCATTTT.

There are many counts of this clonotype. The chain uses TRBV6-2 or TRBV6-3 and TRBJ2-1; 8 nucleotides line up with TRBD2. Germline V lookup: CDR1 MNHEY, CDR2 SVGEGT. The CDR3 totals 17 residues. J lost 4 bases, V lost 4 bases, and 12 bases had no gene match. For the CDR3, the DNA is TGTGCCAGCAGTTTAGGGACTAGTTGGGGACCGTACAATGAGCAGTTCTTC. Translated: CASSLGTSWGPYNEQFF.